The 18 T cell receptor beta chains given below trace back to one sample, sequenced in a study of shared clonotypes between healthy human individuals. Some clones are missing from TCRdb's copy, which holds only in-frame ones; the method was immunoSEQ multiplex PCR. The table lists just over 2,000,000 clones, approximately 94% of them singletons. Naive CD8 cells lacked CD45RO, underwent positive selection for CCR7 and left out terminally differentiated effector memory CD45RA+ cells. Sequencing input: naive CD8+ T cells sorted from blood. These TCRs come from a man aged 18 to 30 in good health.

This clone was observed once. The chain is built from TRBV6-5 and TRBJ2-1, with TRBD1 as a possible D gene (6 bases). CDR1 and CDR2 from the germline V gene are MNHEY and SVGAGI. The CDR3 loop spans 16 amino acids. V lost 0 bases and J 5 bases, leaving 14 bases between the germline ends. CDR3 DNA: TGTGCCAGCAGTTACTCAGTTGGGGACAAAGACAATGAGCAGTTCTTC. Translating it yields CASSYSVGDKDNEQFF.

The chain joins TRBV30 to TRBJ1-2; no reliable D call. CDR3 size: 15 residues. With 0 bases removed from V and 4 bases from J, the gap between germline ends came to 15 bases. Germline lookup yields CDR1 GTSNPN and CDR2 SVGIG (reference sequence). CDR3 loop: CAWSVHHPSLYGYTF. The CDR3 coding sequence is TGTGCCTGGAGTGTCCACCACCCCAGTCTCTATGGCTACACCTTC.

This clone is a singleton in its sample. This chain joins TRBV29-1 and TRBJ1-5, with TRBD1 identical over 7 bases. In germline, CDR1 is SQVTM, CDR2 ANQGSEA. The V and J ends lost 1 base and 3 bases, in that order; junction bases with no gene match: 3. The CDR3 is 14 residues long. The CDR3 nucleotides read TGCAGCGTTGAAGCCGGGACAGACAATCAGCCCCAGCATTTT. This sequence encodes CSVEAGTDNQPQHF.

This chain connects TRBV4-1 to TRBJ1-6; D might be TRBD1 (5 bases). This CDR3 region has 16 residues. V gave up 2 bases and J gave up 7 bases, with 15 bases separating them. Germline V CDR1 and CDR2: MGHRA, YSYEKL. The CDR3 spells CASSQFVGQNNSPLHF. For the CDR3, the DNA is TGCGCCAGCAGCCAATTCGTGGGGCAGAACAATTCACCCCTCCACTTT.

This chain links TRBV7-9 with TRBJ2-7, with TRBD1 as a possible D gene (5 bases). The germline CDR1 and CDR2 sequences are SEHNR and FQNEAQ (reference sequence). The CDR3 extends over 15 amino acids. Trimming stripped 3 bases from V and 1 base from J, with 13 bases between. CDR3 sequence: CASSLLSAGSYEQYF. The CDR3 coding sequence is TGTGCCAGCAGCTTGTTATCCGCAGGGTCCTACGAGCAGTACTTC.

This chain links TRBV6-5 with TRBJ2-5, with 7 bases matching TRBD1. Per the germline V gene, CDR1 is MNHEY and CDR2 is SVGAGI. With V trimmed by 5 bases and J by 0 bases, 6 bases remained unmatched. The CDR3 length is 15 residues. CDR3 region: CASSADREYQETQYF. In nucleotides, the CDR3 is TGTGCCAGCAGTGCCGACAGGGAGTACCAAGAGACCCAGTACTTC.

Only a few counts were recorded for this clone. The chain couples TRBV27 to TRBJ2-5; D is unresolved. Germline CDR1 MNHEY, CDR2 SMNVEV (reference sequence). CDR3 length: 13 residues. The V and J ends lost 5 bases and 6 bases respectively, with 13 bases between them. This CDR3 reads CASSVAGSKTQYF. The CDR3 DNA sequence: TGTGCCAGCAGTGTGGCCGGGTCAAAGACCCAGTACTTC.

V usage is TRBV4-1 and J usage is TRBJ2-7; 7 positions match TRBD1. V shed 2 bases and J 3 bases; nucleotides not matched to a gene: 10. Germline V CDR1 and CDR2: MGHRA, YSYEKL. The CDR3 has 16 residues. The CDR3 sequence: CASSQRGTETRYEQYF. The CDR3, as DNA: TGCGCCAGCAGCCAAAGGGGGACAGAGACCCGCTACGAGCAGTACTTC.

The chain links TRBV29-1 to TRBJ1-1; TRBD1 aligns across 8 bases. CDR1 is SQVTM, CDR2 ANQGSEA, per germline. With 3 bases clipped from V and 1 base from J, the junction kept 13 bases outside the gene matches. The CDR3 runs 17 residues. CDR3 loop: CSVDLTGDGQRNTEAFF. As DNA, the CDR3 is TGCAGCGTTGACTTGACAGGGGACGGTCAACGGAACACTGAAGCTTTCTTT.

This clone came up once. V usage is TRBV5-1 and J usage is TRBJ1-2, with D hard to call. Germline lookup yields CDR1 SGHRS and CDR2 YFSETQ. The CDR3 sequence is 16 residues long. The V end lost 4 bases, the J end lost 7 bases, and 23 bases lay between the germline ends. The CDR3: CASSPEFGDGVAGYTF. DNA of the CDR3: TGCGCCAGCAGCCCTGAATTCGGAGACGGAGTAGCTGGCTACACCTTC. Full variable domain (rest looked up from reference TRBV5-1 and TRBJ1-2): KAGVTQTPRYLIKTRGQQVTLSCSPISGHRSVSWYQQTPGQGLQFLFEYFSETQRNKGNFPGRFSGRQFSNSRSEMNVSTLELGDSALYLCASSPEFGDGVAGYTFGSGTRLTVV.

The J gene is TRBJ2-7, the V gene TRBV10-2; D remains ambiguous. V was cut by 0 bases and J by 3 bases, with 12 bases left in between. Germline V gives CDR1 WSHSY, CDR2 SAAADI. The CDR3 is 15 amino acids. Written as DNA, the CDR3 is TGCGCCAGCAGTGAGTCGGGCAACCCAGACTACGAGCAGTACTTC. Translating gives CASSESGNPDYEQYF.

This chain uses TRBV29-1 with TRBJ2-7; 7 bases fit TRBD1. J gave up 3 bases and V 3 bases, and 5 bases lay outside the gene matches. Looked up from germline, CDR1 is SQVTM and CDR2 is ANQGSEA. The length of the CDR3 is 13 residues. CDR3 region: CSVETGTLYEQYF. Here the CDR3 DNA reads TGCAGCGTTGAGACAGGGACCCTCTACGAGCAGTACTTC.

This clone was recorded once. The chain joins TRBV27 to TRBJ2-1; 13 positions agree with TRBD2. The J segment lost 9 bases and the V segment lost 2 bases, leaving 4 bases of the junction unmatched. The CDR3 length is 15 residues. Germline CDR1 is MNHEY and CDR2 is SMNVEV (reference sequence). The CDR3 DNA is TGTGCCAGCAGTTTAACTAGCGGGAGGGTAATTGAGCAGTTCTTC. Its translation: CASSLTSGRVIEQFF.

The rearrangement links TRBV5-6 to TRBJ1-2; 8 bases are shared with TRBD1. The CDR3 is 14 amino acids. The junction had 4 bases not matched to a gene; V was cut back by 1 base and J by 5 bases. Per germline, CDR1 SGHDT and CDR2 YYEEEE. This CDR3 reads CASSLRTGWYGYTF. CDR3 in DNA: TGTGCCAGCAGCTTGAGGACAGGGTGGTATGGCTACACCTTC.

To note about this clone: Within the sample, other DNA sequences also encode this same CDR3. The chain couples TRBV2 to TRBJ2-5, with TRBD2 identical over 7 bases. The V gene's germline CDR1 is SNHLY and CDR2 FYNNEI. The CDR3 loop spans 15 amino acids. V was clipped by 1 base and J by 4 bases; unmatched bases: 6. The CDR3 sequence: CASSEGLAEGETQYF. As DNA, the CDR3 is TGTGCCAGCAGTGAAGGGCTAGCGGAGGGAGAGACCCAGTACTTC.

The rearrangement links TRBV28 to TRBJ2-7, with unresolved D. This CDR3 is built from 16 residues. CDR1 is MDHEN, CDR2 SYDVKM, per germline. V lost 5 bases to trimming and J lost 5 bases, with 22 bases between them. CDR3 sequence: CASSPPPFGPQDEQYF. The CDR3, as DNA: TGTGCCAGCAGTCCCCCCCCCTTTGGGCCCCAGGACGAGCAGTACTTC. Full variable domain (missing parts from reference TRBV28 and TRBJ2-7): DVKVTQSSRYLVKRTGEKVFLECVQDMDHENMFWYRQDPGLGLRLIYFSYDVKMKEKGDIPEGYSVSREKKERFSLILESASTNQTSMYLCASSPPPFGPQDEQYFGPGTRLTVT.

V is TRBV29-1 and J is TRBJ2-7; 9 bases map to TRBD1. V shed 2 bases and J 1 base; nucleotides not matched to a gene: 6. CDR1 is SQVTM and CDR2 is ANQGSEA in the germline V gene. This CDR3 has 15 amino acids. CDR3 loop: CSVEFEDRGSYEQYF. The CDR3, as DNA: TGCAGCGTTGAATTTGAGGACAGGGGTTCCTACGAGCAGTACTTC.

This sequence joins TRBV11-2 and TRBJ2-2, with a possible D match to TRBD2 (6 bases). Germline lookup yields CDR1 SGHAT and CDR2 FQNNGV. The CDR3 covers 15 residues. V lost 5 bases to trimming and J lost 0 bases, with 10 bases between them. This chain's CDR3 is CASSREPANTGELFF. The CDR3 DNA follows: TGTGCCAGCAGCCGGGAGCCCGCGAACACCGGGGAGCTGTTTTTT. Full variable domain (rest looked up from reference TRBV11-2 and TRBJ2-2): EAGVAQSPRYKIIEKRQSVAFWCNPISGHATLYWYQQILGQGPKLLIQFQNNGVVDDSQLPKDRFSAERLKGVDSTLKIQPAKLEDSAVYLCASSREPANTGELFFGEGSRLTVL.